The 30 T cell receptor beta chains listed next were all sequenced from one sample in a study of blood T cells in healthy people across ages. It was with a sample-barcoded 5' primer and a J-beta primer mix that a second PCR of about 7 to 12 cycles was run. TCRdb fed the 5' RACE reads into MiXCR, producing one record per CDR3 protein. The sample lists about 590,000 distinct CDR3 sequences; approximately 30% were seen once. The sequencing input was blood. All receptors come from a woman of 80 years or more in good health.

Ten or more counts support this clonotype. The chain combines TRBV6-1 with TRBJ2-7, with D possibly matching TRBD1 (5 bases). The length of the CDR3 is 15 residues. V was trimmed by 3 bases and J by 1 base, leaving 13 bases between them. Germline V gene sequence: CDR1 MNHNS, CDR2 SASEGT. CDR3 DNA sequence: TGTGCCAGCAGTGAGGGGCCTACAGGATCCTACGAGCAGTACTTC. Its protein product is CASSEGPTGSYEQYF.

This clonotype was observed a few times. A read error is possible here, since a much larger clone lies one base away. This chain uses TRBV3-1 with TRBJ2-7; D unresolved. Trimming took 2 bases from V and 6 from J, leaving 14 bases between them. CDR1 LGHDT and CDR2 YNNKEL come from the germline V gene (reference sequence). CDR3 length: 14 amino acids. The CDR3 sequence: CASSQFSAWGEQYF. The CDR3 DNA reads as TGTGCCAGCAGCCAATTCTCTGCGTGGGGCGAGCAGTACTTC.

The V call is TRBV4-1, the J call TRBJ2-3, with 11 bases aligning to TRBD1. This CDR3 has 18 amino acids. V lost 0 bases and J lost 6; bases outside the gene matches: 11. Germline loops: CDR1 MGHRA, CDR2 YSYEKL. The CDR3 here is CASSQDLQGQGVTDTQYF. In nucleotides, the CDR3 is TGCGCCAGCAGCCAAGACCTTCAGGGACAGGGGGTTACCGATACGCAGTATTTT.

The chain recombines TRBV10-3 with TRBJ1-5; D is unclear. The V gene's germline CDR1 is ENHRY and CDR2 SYGVKD. The CDR3 loop spans 13 amino acids. Trimming removed 9 bases at V and 3 bases at J, with 12 bases between. CDR3 sequence reads: CAINGRLNQPQHF. The CDR3 DNA sequence: TGTGCCATAAACGGGAGGCTCAATCAGCCCCAGCATTTT.

The rearrangement links TRBV7-8 to TRBJ1-2, with D possibly being TRBD1 (6 bases). With 5 bases removed from V and 2 bases from J, the gap between germline ends came to 9 bases. Germline CDR1 reads SGHVS; CDR2 reads FQNEAQ. The CDR3 totals 13 residues. The CDR3, as DNA: TGTGCCAGCAGCAAGGGGGAGAACTATGGCTACACCTTC. Translation: CASSKGENYGYTF.

This clonotype has ten or more counts. This chain uses TRBV2 with TRBJ1-6; tentatively, D is TRBD1 (5 bases). There are 13 residues in the CDR3. V dropped 7 bases and J dropped 8 bases, with 12 bases sitting between them. In germline, CDR1 is SNHLY, CDR2 FYNNEI. The CDR3 DNA follows: TGTGCCAGCATGCGCAGGGAAGATTCACCCCTCCACTTT. Translated, it gives CASMRREDSPLHF.

In this sample, this clonotype turned up many times. The chain has TRBV2 and TRBJ2-7; a weak D match, TRBD2 (7 bases). There are 13 residues in the CDR3. Germline V gene lookup returns CDR1 SNHLY and CDR2 FYNNEI. Trimming pared 0 bases from V and 7 bases from J, leaving 10 bases between. CDR3 nucleotide sequence: TGTGCCAGCAGTGAAGCAAGGGGGGGAGAGCAGTACTTC. This sequence encodes CASSEARGGEQYF.

The V call is TRBV6-2 or TRBV6-3, the J call TRBJ1-1; 7 bases are shared with TRBD1. CDR3 length: 15 amino acids. V shed 2 bases, J shed 6 bases, and the junction held 9 bases outside the gene matches. In germline, CDR1 is MNHEY, CDR2 SVGEGT. CDR3 sequence (DNA): TGTGCCAGCAGTTACAGGGCGACAGGGAAACCTGAAGCTTTCTTT. As protein: CASSYRATGKPEAFF.

V and J are TRBV28 and TRBJ2-1; D is perhaps TRBD1 or TRBD2 (5 bases each). Germline CDR1 is MDHEN and CDR2 is SYDVKM. CDR3 size: 16 residues. V gave up 2 bases and J gave up 6 bases, with 17 bases separating them. Here the CDR3 reads CASSLPLVGRSNEQFF. CDR3 bases: TGTGCCAGCAGTTTACCTCTAGTGGGACGTAGCAATGAGCAGTTCTTC.

Comments on this clonotype: A much larger clone lies one base from this, so it may be a read error. This chain joins TRBV5-6 and TRBJ2-1; D gene unclear. TRBJ2-7 matches the DNA end more closely, so the J call is doubtful. Germline V gives CDR1 SGHDT, CDR2 YYEEEE. This CDR3 is built from 16 residues. This CDR3 reads CASSWVVGSSYNEQYF. CDR3 nucleotides: TGTGCCAGCAGCTGGGTAGTGGGTAGCTCCTACAATGAGCAGTACTTC.

The chain joins TRBV20-1 to TRBJ2-5; 12 nucleotides match TRBD2. Germline V CDR1 and CDR2: DFQATT, SNEGSKA (reference sequence). With 2 bases clipped from V and 5 bases from J, the junction kept 3 bases outside the gene matches. The length of the CDR3 is 14 residues. The CDR3 DNA reads as TGCAGTGCTAGACTTCTAGCGGGAGGGGAGACCCAGTACTTC. It is translated as CSARLLAGGETQYF.

J is TRBJ2-5 and V is TRBV3-1; weak D call: TRBD2 (5 bases). The CDR3 extends over 13 amino acids. V lost 8 bases, J lost 5 bases, and 15 bases lay in between. Germline loops: CDR1 LGHDT, CDR2 YNNKEL (reference sequence). The CDR3 loop is CASGGSVGETQYF. CDR3 in DNA: TGTGCCAGCGGTGGGAGCGTAGGGGAGACCCAGTACTTC.

This chain uses TRBV12-3 or TRBV12-4 with TRBJ2-3, with a tentative D call TRBD2 (5 bases). The CDR3 has 14 amino acids. Trimming cost V 6 bases and J 15 bases, with 25 bases left between them. The CDR3 is CASRLRVRADTEYF. The CDR3 bases are TGTGCCAGCAGACTGAGGGTGAGAGCAGATACGGAATATTTT.

In its sample, this clonotype was seen many times. The V and J genes are TRBV7-9 and TRBJ2-1; D possibly uses TRBD1 or TRBD2 (5 bases each). Germline loops: CDR1 SEHNR, CDR2 FQNEAQ (reference sequence). The CDR3 covers 14 residues. V lost 5 bases and J lost 7, with 15 bases in between. The CDR3 bases are TGTGCCAGCAGCACTCTCGGGGCAGGGAATGAGCAGTTCTTC. Protein sequence: CASSTLGAGNEQFF.

This clonotype was seen repeatedly, ten times or more. This rearrangement joins TRBV28 to TRBJ2-5, with D hard to call. This CDR3 comprises 13 residues. The germline V gene has CDR1 MDHEN and CDR2 SYDVKM. Deletions cut 3 bases from V and 4 bases from J, with 9 bases between. The CDR3: CASSLGYPETQYF. CDR3 DNA sequence: TGTGCCAGCAGTTTGGGCTACCCAGAGACCCAGTACTTC.

Remarks on this clonotype: One end of the junction varies from germline; a read error may be responsible. V gene TRBV3-1 combines with J gene TRBJ2-1, with TRBD2 identical over 10 bases. Germline V gene lookup returns CDR1 LGHDT and CDR2 YNNKEL (reference sequence). The CDR3 runs 14 residues. For the CDR3, the DNA is TGTGCCAGCAGCCGGGGACTAGCGAGCAATGGGCAGTTCTTC. Its protein product is CASSRGLASNGQFF.

With respect to this clonotype: Since a much larger clone is just one base distant, this may be a read error. The chain couples TRBV10-3 to TRBJ2-1, with 10 nucleotides matching TRBD1. Germline lookup yields CDR1 ENHRY and CDR2 SYGVKD. CDR3 size: 15 residues. Trimming removed 8 bases from V and 8 bases from J; junction bases left unmatched: 12. Written as DNA, the CDR3 is TGTGCCATCCGCCCCGCGACAGGGGGCGGCGATGAGCAGTTCTTC. Its translation: CAIRPATGGGDEQFF.

This clonotype was counted between two and nine times. The rearrangement uses TRBV3-1 and TRBJ2-7; no clear D gene. V was pared by 4 bases and J by 5 bases, with 12 bases between. Looked up from germline, CDR1 is LGHDT and CDR2 is YNNKEL (reference sequence). This CDR3 region has 13 residues. The CDR3 region is CASSPLVGNEQYF. As DNA, the CDR3 is TGTGCCAGCAGCCCCCTAGTGGGGAACGAGCAGTACTTC.

The sample holds many counts of this clonotype. This chain joins TRBV6-6 and TRBJ2-1, with D possibly matching TRBD2 (7 bases). The CDR3 extends over 14 amino acids. Germline assignment: CDR1 MNHNY and CDR2 SVGAGI (reference sequence). V was clipped by 4 bases and J by 7 bases, with 14 bases between them. The CDR3 is CASSSGGLRNEQFF. The CDR3 DNA reads TGTGCCAGCAGTTCCGGGGGGCTACGGAATGAGCAGTTCTTC.

This clonotype was found many times. The chain carries TRBV7-2 and TRBJ2-7, with TRBD1 matching 8 bases. J gave up 1 base and V 7 bases, and 9 bases lay outside the gene matches. Germline loops: CDR1 SGHTA, CDR2 FQGNSA. The CDR3 loop spans 15 amino acids. The CDR3 protein is CASTPDRVVSYEQYF. CDR3 nucleotide sequence: TGTGCCAGCACCCCGGACAGGGTGGTGTCCTACGAGCAGTACTTC.

The chain combines TRBV7-2 with TRBJ1-3; 8 bases agree with TRBD1. Germline V gives CDR1 SGHTA, CDR2 FQGNSA. Trimming at V came to 4 bases and at J to 4 bases, leaving 9 bases not matched to a gene. This CDR3 contains 16 residues. The CDR3 loop reads CASSSNSGTGGNTIYF. In nucleotides, the CDR3 is TGTGCCAGCAGCTCGAATTCCGGGACAGGCGGAAACACCATATATTTT. The full variable domain, with the rest looked up from reference TRBV7-2 and TRBJ1-3, is GAGVSQSPSNKVTEKGKDVELRCDPISGHTALYWYRQSLGQGLEFLIYFQGNSAPDKSGLPSDRFSAERTGGSVSTLTIQRTQQEDSAVYLCASSSNSGTGGNTIYFGEGSWLTVV.

The V call is TRBV30, the J call TRBJ1-4, with D possibly TRBD1 on 6 matching bases. Germline CDR1 and CDR2: GTSNPN and SVGIG (reference sequence). The V gene lost 5 bases and the J gene lost 5 bases, with 12 bases spanning the gap. This CDR3 region has 13 residues. Here the CDR3 DNA reads TGTGCCTGGGCGACAGGATTGAATGAAAAACTGTTTTTT. Protein sequence: CAWATGLNEKLFF.

This clonotype was picked up many times. The V gene is TRBV7-2, the J gene TRBJ2-3, with TRBD2 matching over 7 bases. CDR1 SGHTA and CDR2 FQGNSA come from the germline V gene. Losses at the gene ends were 6 bases for V and 4 bases for J; bases not matched to a gene: 13. This CDR3 has 16 amino acids. The DNA for the CDR3 is TGTGCCAGCAGTCGTGTGGGGGGGATTTCCGCAGATACGCAGTATTTT. It specifies CASSRVGGISADTQYF.

In the case of this clonotype: Relative to the germline gene, one junction end is altered; a read error may explain this. CDR3 in amino acids: CASTLGRPDTQYF. The CDR3 region has the DNA TGTGCCAGCACTTTAGGGAGACCAGATACGCAGTATTTT. This chain connects TRBV12-3 or TRBV12-4 to TRBJ2-3; maybe TRBD2 (5 bases). The CDR3 sequence is 13 residues long.

This chain connects TRBV20-1 to TRBJ1-5; TRBD1 is a possible D gene (6 bases). CDR1 is DFQATT and CDR2 is SNEGSKA in the germline V gene (reference sequence). Trimming removed 4 bases at V and 2 bases at J, with 12 bases between. This CDR3 is built from 14 residues. CDR3: CSAMEGVGNQPQHF. CDR3 in DNA: TGCAGTGCTATGGAGGGGGTAGGCAATCAGCCCCAGCATTTT.

This clonotype was detected ten times or more. The chain links TRBV12-3 or TRBV12-4 to TRBJ1-4; D is ambiguous. Trimming pared 4 bases from V and 6 bases from J, leaving 12 bases between. The CDR3 is 14 residues long. The CDR3 sequence is CASSSGLRHEKLFF. DNA of the CDR3: TGTGCCAGCAGTTCGGGCCTGCGTCATGAAAAACTGTTTTTT.

Many counts were recorded for this clonotype. The chain is built from TRBV20-1 and TRBJ2-7, with D tentatively TRBD2 (5 bases). From germline, CDR1 is DFQATT and CDR2 SNEGSKA (reference sequence). V lost 3 bases to trimming and J lost 1 base, with 7 bases between them. The CDR3 length is 12 residues. The CDR3 DNA reads TGCAGTGCTAGCGGGGAATCCTACGAGCAGTACTTC. Its protein is CSASGESYEQYF.

V and J are TRBV20-1 and TRBJ2-1; perhaps TRBD2 as D (5 bases). CDR3 length: 16 residues. Trimming removed 1 base from V and 0 bases from J, with 13 bases in between. Germline V gene data show CDR1 as DFQATT and CDR2 as SNEGSKA (reference sequence). As DNA, the CDR3 is TGCAGTGCTAGAGTAGCTCGGAGCGGCTCCTACAATGAGCAGTTCTTC. Amino acids: CSARVARSGSYNEQFF.

This clonotype was picked up a small number of times. This sequence joins TRBV30 and TRBJ2-1; 8 bases align to TRBD2. This CDR3 has 17 amino acids. Germline lookup yields CDR1 GTSNPN and CDR2 SVGIG (reference sequence). J was trimmed by 4 bases and V by 1 base; bases with no gene match: 12. CDR3 loop: CAWSDSQRGLTYNEQFF. The CDR3 nucleotides read TGTGCCTGGAGTGACTCACAGCGGGGGCTAACATACAATGAGCAGTTCTTC.

This clonotype was detected ten times or more. This rearrangement joins TRBV7-2 to TRBJ1-5, with unresolved D. CDR3 length equals 13 residues. Germline V gives CDR1 SGHTA, CDR2 FQGNSA. The V end lost 5 bases, the J end lost 3 bases, and 8 bases lay between the germline ends. CDR3 residues: CASSEHPNQPQHF. CDR3 DNA: TGTGCCAGCAGCGAACATCCCAATCAGCCCCAGCATTTT. Full variable domain (remainder filled in from reference TRBV7-2 and TRBJ1-5): GAGVSQSPSNKVTEKGKDVELRCDPISGHTALYWYRQSLGQGLEFLIYFQGNSAPDKSGLPSDRFSAERTGGSVSTLTIQRTQQEDSAVYLCASSEHPNQPQHFGDGTRLSIL.